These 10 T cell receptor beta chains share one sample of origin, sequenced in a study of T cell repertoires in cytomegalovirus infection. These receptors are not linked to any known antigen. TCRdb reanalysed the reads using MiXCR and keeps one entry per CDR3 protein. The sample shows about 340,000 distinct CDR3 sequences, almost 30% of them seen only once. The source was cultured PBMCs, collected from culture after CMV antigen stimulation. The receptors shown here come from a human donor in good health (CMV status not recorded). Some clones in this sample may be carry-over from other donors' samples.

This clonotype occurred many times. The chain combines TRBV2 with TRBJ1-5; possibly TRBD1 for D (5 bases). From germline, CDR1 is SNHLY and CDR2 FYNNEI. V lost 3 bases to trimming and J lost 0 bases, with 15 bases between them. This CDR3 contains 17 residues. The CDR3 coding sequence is TGTGCCAGCAGTGATTGGGCAGGGCCCTATAGCAATCAGCCCCAGCATTTT. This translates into CASSDWAGPYSNQPQHF.

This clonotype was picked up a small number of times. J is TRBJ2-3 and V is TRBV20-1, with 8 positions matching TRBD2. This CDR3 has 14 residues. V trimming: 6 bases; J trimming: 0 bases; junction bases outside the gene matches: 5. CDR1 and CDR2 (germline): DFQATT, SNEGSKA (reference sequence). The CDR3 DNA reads TGCAGTGCAACTAGCGGCCGTAGCACAGATACGCAGTATTTT. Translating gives CSATSGRSTDTQYF.

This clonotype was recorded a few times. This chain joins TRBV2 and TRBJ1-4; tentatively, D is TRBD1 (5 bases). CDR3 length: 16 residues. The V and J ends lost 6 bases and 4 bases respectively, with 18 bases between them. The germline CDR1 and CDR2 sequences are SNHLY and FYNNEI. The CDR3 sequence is CASRKARGRSNEKLFF. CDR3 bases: TGTGCCAGCAGGAAGGCTCGGGGACGGAGTAATGAAAAACTGTTTTTT. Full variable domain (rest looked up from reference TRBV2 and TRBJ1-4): EPEVTQTPSHQVTQMGQEVILRCVPISNHLYFYWYRQILGQKVEFLVSFYNNEISEKSEIFDDQFSVERPDGSNFTLKIRSTKLEDSAMYFCASRKARGRSNEKLFFGSGTQLSVL.

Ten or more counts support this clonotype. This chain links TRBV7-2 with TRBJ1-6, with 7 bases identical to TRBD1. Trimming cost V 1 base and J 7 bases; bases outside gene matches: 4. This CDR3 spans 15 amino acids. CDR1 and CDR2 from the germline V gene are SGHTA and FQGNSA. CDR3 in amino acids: CASSLETGRNSPLHF. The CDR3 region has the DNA TGTGCCAGCAGCTTAGAGACAGGGAGGAATTCACCCCTCCACTTT.

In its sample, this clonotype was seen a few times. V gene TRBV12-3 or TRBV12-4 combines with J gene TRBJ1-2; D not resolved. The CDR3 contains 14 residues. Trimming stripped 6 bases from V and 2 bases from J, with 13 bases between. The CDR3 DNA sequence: TGTGCCAGCAGGCTTGCGGGGATAAACTATGGCTACACCTTC. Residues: CASRLAGINYGYTF.

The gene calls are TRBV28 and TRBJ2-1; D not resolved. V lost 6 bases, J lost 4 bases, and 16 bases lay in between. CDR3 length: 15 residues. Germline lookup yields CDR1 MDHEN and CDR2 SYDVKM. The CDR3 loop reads CASSPSMAGYNEQFF. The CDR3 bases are TGTGCCAGCAGCCCATCCATGGCAGGTTACAATGAGCAGTTCTTC.

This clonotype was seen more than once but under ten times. The DNA of the CDR3 is TGCAGTCCATCACTAGGTCTTGAGCAGTTCTTC. Protein sequence: CSPSLGLEQFF. J is TRBJ2-1 and V is TRBV20-1, with D possibly being TRBD2 (5 bases). Deletions cut 8 bases from V and 9 bases from J, with 14 bases between. This CDR3 has 11 amino acids. CDR1 DFQATT and CDR2 SNEGSKA come from the germline V gene (reference sequence).

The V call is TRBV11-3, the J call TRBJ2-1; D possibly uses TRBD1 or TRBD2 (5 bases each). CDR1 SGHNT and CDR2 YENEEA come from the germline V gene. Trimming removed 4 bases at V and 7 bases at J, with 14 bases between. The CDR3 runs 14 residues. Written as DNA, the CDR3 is TGTGCCAGCAGCTCCCAGGGAGTAGCGAATGAGCAGTTCTTC. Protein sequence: CASSSQGVANEQFF.

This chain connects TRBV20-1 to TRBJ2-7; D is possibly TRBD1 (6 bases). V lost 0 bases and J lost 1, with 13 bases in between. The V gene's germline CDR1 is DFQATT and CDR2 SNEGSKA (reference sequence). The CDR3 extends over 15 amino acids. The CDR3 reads CSARETGPRSYEQYF. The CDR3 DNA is TGCAGTGCTAGAGAAACAGGGCCGAGGTCCTACGAGCAGTACTTC.

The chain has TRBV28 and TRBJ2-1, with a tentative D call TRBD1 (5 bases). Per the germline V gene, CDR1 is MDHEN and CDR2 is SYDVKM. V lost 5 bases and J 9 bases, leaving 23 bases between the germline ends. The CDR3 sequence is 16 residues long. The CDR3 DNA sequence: TGTGCCAGCAGTCCCCAGGGATACGCACATAGGAGTGAGCAGTTCTTC. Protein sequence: CASSPQGYAHRSEQFF.